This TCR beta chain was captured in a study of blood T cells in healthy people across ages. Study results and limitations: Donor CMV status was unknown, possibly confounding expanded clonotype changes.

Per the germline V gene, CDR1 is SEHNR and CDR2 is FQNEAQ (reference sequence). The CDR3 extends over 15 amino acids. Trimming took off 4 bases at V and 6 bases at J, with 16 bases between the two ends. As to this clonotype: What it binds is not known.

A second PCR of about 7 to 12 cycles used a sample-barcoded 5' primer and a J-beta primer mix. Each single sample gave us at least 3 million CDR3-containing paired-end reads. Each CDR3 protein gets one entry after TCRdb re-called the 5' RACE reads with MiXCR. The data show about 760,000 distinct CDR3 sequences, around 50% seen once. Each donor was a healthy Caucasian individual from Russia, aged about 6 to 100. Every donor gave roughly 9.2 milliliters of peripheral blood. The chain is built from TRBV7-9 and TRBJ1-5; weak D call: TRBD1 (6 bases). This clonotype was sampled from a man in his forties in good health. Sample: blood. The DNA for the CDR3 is TGTGCCAGCAGCTCTGGGACAAAGGAGGGTCAGCCCCAGCATTTT. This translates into CASSSGTKEGQPQHF.